This T cell receptor (beta chain) was retrieved from a study of blood T cells in healthy people across ages. Study results and limitations: Diversity was higher, and naive CD4+ cells more numerous, in long-lived donors than in aged donors. The authors considered diversity estimates from one million T cells to be underestimates. Older age coincided with a roughly linear decline in TCR beta diversity per million T cells.

Isolating PBMCs gave at least 6 million of these cells per sample. This CDR3 spans 13 amino acids. Germline V gives CDR1 SGHAT, CDR2 FQNNGV. Between the trimmed V and J ends, which lost 5 bases and 5 bases, there was a span of 13 bases. Using a J-beta primer mix together with a sample-barcoded 5' primer, a second PCR was run for roughly 7 to 12 cycles. TCRdb fed the 5' RACE reads into MiXCR, producing one record per CDR3 protein. Of under 2 million distinct CDR3 sequences in the sample, approximately 32% were seen once. For this clonotype: The antigen remains undetermined.

What was sequenced was blood. The chain is built from TRBV11-2 and TRBJ2-7; D uncertain. The receptor's source is a woman aged 30 to 39 in good health. The CDR3 spells CASSQTNYDEQYF. The DNA of the CDR3 is TGTGCCAGCAGCCAAACAAACTATGACGAGCAGTACTTC.